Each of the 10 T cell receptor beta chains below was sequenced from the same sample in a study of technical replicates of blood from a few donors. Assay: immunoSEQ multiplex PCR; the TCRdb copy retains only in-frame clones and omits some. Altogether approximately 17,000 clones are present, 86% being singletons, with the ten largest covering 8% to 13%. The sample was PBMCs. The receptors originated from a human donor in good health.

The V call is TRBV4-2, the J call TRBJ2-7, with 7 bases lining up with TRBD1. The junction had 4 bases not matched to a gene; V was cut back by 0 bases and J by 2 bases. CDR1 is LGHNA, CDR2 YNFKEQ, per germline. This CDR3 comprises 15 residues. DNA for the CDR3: TGTGCCAGCAGCCAAGAAGGGGGCTTAGCCTACGAGCAGTACTTC. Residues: CASSQEGGLAYEQYF.

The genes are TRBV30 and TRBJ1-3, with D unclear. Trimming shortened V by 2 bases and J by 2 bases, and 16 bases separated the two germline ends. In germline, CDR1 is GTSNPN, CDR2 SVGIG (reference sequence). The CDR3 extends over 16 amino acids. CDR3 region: CAWSLGRSGPGNTIYF. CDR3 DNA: TGTGCCTGGAGTTTGGGCAGGAGCGGCCCTGGAAACACCATATATTTT.

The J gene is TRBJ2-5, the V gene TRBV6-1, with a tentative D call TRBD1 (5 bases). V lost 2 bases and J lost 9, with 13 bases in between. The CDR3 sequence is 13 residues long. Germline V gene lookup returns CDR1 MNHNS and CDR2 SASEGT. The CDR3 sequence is CASSERRQGPQYF. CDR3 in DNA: TGTGCCAGCAGTGAAAGGCGGCAGGGTCCCCAGTACTTC.

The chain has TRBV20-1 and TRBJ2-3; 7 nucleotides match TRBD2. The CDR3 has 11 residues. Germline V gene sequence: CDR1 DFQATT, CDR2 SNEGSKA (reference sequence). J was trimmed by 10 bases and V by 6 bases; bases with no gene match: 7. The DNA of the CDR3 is TGCAGTGCCAGGACACTAGCGCCGCAGTATTTT. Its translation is CSARTLAPQYF.

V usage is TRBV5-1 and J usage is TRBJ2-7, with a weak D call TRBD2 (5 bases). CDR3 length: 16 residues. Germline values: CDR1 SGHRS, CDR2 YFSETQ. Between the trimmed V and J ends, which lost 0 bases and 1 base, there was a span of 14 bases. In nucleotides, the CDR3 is TGCGCCAGCAGCTTGGAGGGCACTTCGGGGTCCTACGAGCAGTACTTC. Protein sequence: CASSLEGTSGSYEQYF.

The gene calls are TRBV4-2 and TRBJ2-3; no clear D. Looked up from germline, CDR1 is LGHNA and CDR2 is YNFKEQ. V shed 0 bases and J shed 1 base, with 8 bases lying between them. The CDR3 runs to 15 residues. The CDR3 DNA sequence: TGTGCCAGCAGCCAAGATACCGGAGGCACAGATACGCAGTATTTT. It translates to CASSQDTGGTDTQYF.

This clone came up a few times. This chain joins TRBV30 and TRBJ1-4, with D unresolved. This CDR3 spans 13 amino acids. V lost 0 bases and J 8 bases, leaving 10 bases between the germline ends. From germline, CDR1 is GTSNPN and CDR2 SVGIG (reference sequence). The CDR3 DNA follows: TGTGCCTGGAGTGTAATGGGCTTAGAAAAACTGTTTTTT. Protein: CAWSVMGLEKLFF.

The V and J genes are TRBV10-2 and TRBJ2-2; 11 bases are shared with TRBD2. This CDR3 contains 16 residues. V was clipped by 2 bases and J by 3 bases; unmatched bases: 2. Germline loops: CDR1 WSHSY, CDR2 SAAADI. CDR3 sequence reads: CASSEGTSGYTGELFF. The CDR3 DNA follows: TGCGCCAGCAGTGAGGGGACTAGCGGTTACACCGGGGAGCTGTTTTTT.

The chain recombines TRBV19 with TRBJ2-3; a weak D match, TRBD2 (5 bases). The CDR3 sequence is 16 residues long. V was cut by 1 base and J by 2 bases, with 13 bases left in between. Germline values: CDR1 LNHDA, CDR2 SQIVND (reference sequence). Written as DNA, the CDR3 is TGTGCCAGTAGTATAGGACCTAGCTTATTCACAGATACGCAGTATTTT. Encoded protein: CASSIGPSLFTDTQYF.

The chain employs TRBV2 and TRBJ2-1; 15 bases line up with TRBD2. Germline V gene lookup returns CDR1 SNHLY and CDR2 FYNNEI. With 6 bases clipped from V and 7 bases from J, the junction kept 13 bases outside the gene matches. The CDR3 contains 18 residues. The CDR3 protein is CASRVGLAGGPSRNEQFF. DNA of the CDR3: TGTGCCAGCAGGGTAGGACTAGCGGGAGGGCCTTCCCGAAATGAGCAGTTCTTC.